Listed below are T cell receptor beta chains from one sample, sequenced in a study of OX40 agonist ivuxolimab in advanced cancers. The assay was immunoSEQ multiplex PCR, and TCRdb's table has in-frame clones only and misses some. Of 55,000 to 85,000 clones detected, 86% appear once; the ten largest clones hold over 2.5%. The specimen comprised CD4+ or CD8+ T cells sorted from blood, sampled in a trial of the OX40 agonist ivuxolimab. The receptors stem from an adult with an advanced solid tumor such as melanoma, head and neck, liver or kidney cancer. Each CDR3 is given with its conserved first and last residue. D genes are given only for firm matches. Clone size is stated in some rows and not others, as once, few, many or a class when expanded.

size,J,D,V,DNA,CDR3
NA,TRBJ1-2,NA,TRBV5-4,TGTGCCAGCAGCCAAGCTGTTGGTACAGCCAACTATGGCTACACCTTC,CASSQAVGTANYGYTF
NA,TRBJ1-1,TRBD1,TRBV19,TGTGCCAGTAGTCTAGTGGGACAGGGGGGGACTGAAGCTTTCTTT,CASSLVGQGGTEAFF
NA,TRBJ2-3,NA,TRBV27,TGTGCCAGCAGTCTGACTAGGTTCACAGATACGCAGTATTTT,CASSLTRFTDTQYF
NA,TRBJ2-7,NA,TRBV28,TGTGCCAGCACTAATGGTGGGAGATGGGAGCTCCTAACCTACGAGCAGTACTTC,CASTNGGRWELLTYEQYF
NA,TRBJ2-2,NA,TRBV10-1,TGCGCCAGCTCTCTTACTTCGAACACCGGGGAGCTGTTTTTT,CASSLTSNTGELFF
few,TRBJ2-1,TRBD1,TRBV29-1,TGCAGCGCCCTGGAAGGACAGGGGAGGAATGAGCAGTTCTTC,CSALEGQGRNEQFF
NA,TRBJ2-7,TRBD1,TRBV28,TGTGCCAGCAGACCACCTTATGGACAGGGTCACGAGCAGTACTTC,CASRPPYGQGHEQYF
NA,TRBJ1-5,NA,TRBV19,TGTGCCAGTAGAAGAGGAGGAGGGGGACAGCCCCAGCATTTT,CASRRGGGGQPQHF
NA,TRBJ2-2,NA,TRBV19,TGTGCCAGTAGTATATGGACGGAGGGATCGGCCGGGGAGCTGTTTTTT,CASSIWTEGSAGELFF
once,TRBJ2-5,TRBD2,TRBV2,TGTGCCAGCAGGGCGACTAGCGGGGGGAGGCAAGAGACCCAGTACTTC,CASRATSGGRQETQYF
NA,TRBJ2-7,NA,TRBV9,TGTGCCAGCGGACCGCGGCCTGATTCCTACGAGCAGTACTTC,CASGPRPDSYEQYF
NA,TRBJ2-7,TRBD1,TRBV5-1,TGCGCCAGCCAACCGGGACAGGGCCTCTACGAGCAGTACTTC,CASQPGQGLYEQYF
NA,TRBJ1-1,NA,TRBV18,TGTGCCAGCTCACCACGTAGGGAAAAAACTGAAGCTTTCTTT,CASSPRREKTEAFF
few,TRBJ2-5,NA,TRBV2,TGTGCCAGCAGTGAAGGGCCGGCGGGGCAAGAGACCCAGTACTTC,CASSEGPAGQETQYF
NA,TRBJ2-4,NA,TRBV2,TGTGCCAGCGTGAGGGAGACAGTTAAAAACATTCAGTACTTC,CASVRETVKNIQYF
NA,TRBJ1-4,TRBD1,TRBV28,TGTGCCGCCGTCCGACAGGGTGCTAATGAAAAACTGTTTTTT,CAAVRQGANEKLFF
NA,TRBJ1-2,NA,TRBV19,TGTGCCAGTAGTATGGGTCGGCCGGGGGCTAACTATGGCTACACCTTC,CASSMGRPGANYGYTF
few,TRBJ1-2,NA,TRBV6-1,TGTGCCAGCAGGACAGCTCGGGGTGAAGGCTACACCTTC,CASRTARGEGYTF
once,TRBJ1-1,NA,TRBV11-2,TGTGCCAGCAGCCATTACGTCGGTCTCATGAACACTGAAGCTTTCTTT,CASSHYVGLMNTEAFF
NA,TRBJ2-1,NA,TRBV2,TGTGCCAGCAATTATGGGGGCGGGGTTCGCAATGAGCAGTTCTTC,CASNYGGGVRNEQFF